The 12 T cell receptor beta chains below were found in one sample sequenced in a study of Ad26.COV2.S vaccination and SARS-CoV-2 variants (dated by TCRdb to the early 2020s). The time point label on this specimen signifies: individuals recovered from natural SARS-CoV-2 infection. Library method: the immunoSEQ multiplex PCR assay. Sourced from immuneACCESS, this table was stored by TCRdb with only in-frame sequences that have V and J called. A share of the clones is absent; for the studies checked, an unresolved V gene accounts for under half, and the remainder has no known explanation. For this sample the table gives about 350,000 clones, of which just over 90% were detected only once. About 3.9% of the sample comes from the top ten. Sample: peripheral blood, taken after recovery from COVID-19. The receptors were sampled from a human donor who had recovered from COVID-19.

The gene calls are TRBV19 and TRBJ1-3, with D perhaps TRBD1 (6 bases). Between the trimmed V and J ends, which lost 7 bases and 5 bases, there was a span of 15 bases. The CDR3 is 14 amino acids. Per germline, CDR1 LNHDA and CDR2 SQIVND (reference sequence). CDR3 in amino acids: CASILTGERNTIYF. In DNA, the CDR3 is TGTGCCAGTATCCTGACAGGAGAGCGAAACACCATATATTTT.

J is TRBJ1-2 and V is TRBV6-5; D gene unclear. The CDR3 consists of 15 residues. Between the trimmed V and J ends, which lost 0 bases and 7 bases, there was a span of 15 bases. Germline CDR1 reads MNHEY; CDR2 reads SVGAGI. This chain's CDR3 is CASSYSRVRFAGYTF. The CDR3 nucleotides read TGTGCCAGCAGTTACTCGAGGGTTAGGTTTGCTGGCTACACCTTC.

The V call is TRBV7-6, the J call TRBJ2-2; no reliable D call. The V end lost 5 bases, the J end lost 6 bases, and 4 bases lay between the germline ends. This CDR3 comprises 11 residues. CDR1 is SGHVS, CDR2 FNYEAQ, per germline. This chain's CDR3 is CASSGSGELFF. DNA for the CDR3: TGTGCCAGCAGCGGTTCCGGGGAGCTGTTTTTT.

The CDR3 region has the DNA TGCGCCAGCAGCCTACTACAGGGAACTAATGAAAAACTGTTTTTT. Amino acid sequence: CASSLLQGTNEKLFF. V and J are TRBV5-1 and TRBJ1-4; the D gene is possibly TRBD1 (6 bases). The germline gives CDR1 SGHRS, CDR2 YFSETQ. V lost 4 bases to trimming and J lost 1 base, with 11 bases between them. There are 15 residues in the CDR3.

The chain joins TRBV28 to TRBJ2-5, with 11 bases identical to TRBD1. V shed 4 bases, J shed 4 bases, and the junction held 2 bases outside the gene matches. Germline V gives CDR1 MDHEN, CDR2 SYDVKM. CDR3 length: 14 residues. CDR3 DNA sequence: TGTGCCAGCAGTTCGGACAGGGGGCGAGAGACCCAGTACTTC. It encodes CASSSDRGRETQYF.

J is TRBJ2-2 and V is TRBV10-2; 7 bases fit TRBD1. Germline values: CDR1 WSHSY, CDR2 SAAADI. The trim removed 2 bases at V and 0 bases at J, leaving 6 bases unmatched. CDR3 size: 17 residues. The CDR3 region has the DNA TGCGCCAGCAGTGAGAGAACCGGGACAGCGAACACCGGGGAGCTGTTTTTT. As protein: CASSERTGTANTGELFF.

CDR3 nucleotides: TGTGCCAGCAGCTCCGGGACACAGACTAACTATGGCTACACCTTC. Its translation: CASSSGTQTNYGYTF. This chain uses TRBV13 with TRBJ1-2; a possible D gene is TRBD1 (6 bases). Trimming removed 4 bases at V and 0 bases at J, with 12 bases between. The CDR3 loop spans 15 amino acids. CDR1 is PRHDT, CDR2 FYEKMQ, per germline (reference sequence).

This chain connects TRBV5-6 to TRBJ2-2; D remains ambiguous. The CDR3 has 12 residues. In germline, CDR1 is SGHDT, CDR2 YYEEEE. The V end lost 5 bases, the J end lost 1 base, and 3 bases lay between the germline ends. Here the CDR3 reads CASRWNTGELFF. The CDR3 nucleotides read TGTGCCAGCAGGTGGAACACCGGGGAGCTGTTTTTT.

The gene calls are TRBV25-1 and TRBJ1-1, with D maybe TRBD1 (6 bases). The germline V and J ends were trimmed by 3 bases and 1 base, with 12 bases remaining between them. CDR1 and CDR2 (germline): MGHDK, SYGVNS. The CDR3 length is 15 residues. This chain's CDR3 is CASSDFGTKNTEAFF. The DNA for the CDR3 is TGTGCCAGCAGTGATTTCGGGACAAAGAACACTGAAGCTTTCTTT.

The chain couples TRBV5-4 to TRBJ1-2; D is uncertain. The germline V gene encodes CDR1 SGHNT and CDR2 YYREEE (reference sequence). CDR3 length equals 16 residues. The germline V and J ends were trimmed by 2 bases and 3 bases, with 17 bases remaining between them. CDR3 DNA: TGTGCCAGCAGCTTTCCCCAGATACGGGAGGACTATGGCTACACCTTC. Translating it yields CASSFPQIREDYGYTF.

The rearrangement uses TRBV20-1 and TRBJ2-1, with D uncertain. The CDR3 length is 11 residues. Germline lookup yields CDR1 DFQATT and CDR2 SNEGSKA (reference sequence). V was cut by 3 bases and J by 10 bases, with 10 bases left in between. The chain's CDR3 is CSAREEVEQFF. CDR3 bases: TGCAGTGCTAGGGAAGAAGTGGAGCAGTTCTTC.

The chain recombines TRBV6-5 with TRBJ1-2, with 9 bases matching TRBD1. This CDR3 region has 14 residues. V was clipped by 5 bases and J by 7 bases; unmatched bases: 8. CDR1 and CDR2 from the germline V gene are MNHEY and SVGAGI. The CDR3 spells CASSPTGGGFGYTF. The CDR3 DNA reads TGTGCCAGCAGTCCGACAGGGGGAGGTTTTGGCTACACCTTC.